Listed below are T cell receptor beta chains from one sample, sequenced in a study of blood T cell repertoires in COVID-19. Only in-frame clones appear in the TCRdb table, and some are missing; sequencing was by immunoSEQ multiplex PCR. The sample shows some 130,000 clones, about 88% of them seen only once. The sample consisted of peripheral blood. These receptors came from a man aged 60-69 years with COVID-19, enrolled during active disease. Each CDR3 is given with its conserved first and last residue. The D gene is left open where the match is weak. Part of the rows lack a size; the others show once, few, many or a class for expanded clones.

clone size: once
V gene: TRBV3-1/TRBV3-2
CDR3 length: 16
D gene: TRBD1
J gene: TRBJ1-1
CDR3 protein: CASSQDYGQGDTEAFF
CDR3 DNA: TGTGCCAGCAGCCAAGATTATGGACAGGGAGACACTGAAGCTTTCTTT

clone size: -
V gene: TRBV29-1
CDR3 length: 13
D gene: TRBD1
J gene: TRBJ1-5
CDR3 protein: CSVGTGGNQPQHF
CDR3 DNA: TGCAGCGTTGGGACAGGGGGGAATCAGCCCCAGCATTTT

clone size: once
V gene: TRBV5-4
CDR3 length: 17
D gene: TRBD2
J gene: TRBJ2-3
CDR3 protein: CASSPDSAGVGTDTQYF
CDR3 DNA: TGTGCCAGCAGCCCGGACTCAGCGGGAGTTGGCACAGATACGCAGTATTTT

clone size: -
V gene: TRBV6-5
CDR3 length: 14
D gene: -
J gene: TRBJ1-1
CDR3 protein: CASSPRIADTEAFF
CDR3 DNA: TGTGCCAGCAGTCCCCGAATTGCGGACACTGAAGCTTTCTTT

clone size: -
V gene: TRBV7-9
CDR3 length: 14
D gene: -
J gene: TRBJ1-5
CDR3 protein: CASSPAGDNQPQHF
CDR3 DNA: TGTGCCAGCAGCCCTGCAGGGGACAATCAGCCCCAGCATTTT

clone size: -
V gene: TRBV24-1
CDR3 length: 14
D gene: -
J gene: TRBJ1-2
CDR3 protein: CATSYKDGGYGYTF
CDR3 DNA: TGTGCCACCAGCTACAAGGACGGGGGCTATGGCTACACCTTC

clone size: once
V gene: TRBV6-5
CDR3 length: 14
D gene: -
J gene: TRBJ1-1
CDR3 protein: CASSYSRVQVGAFF
CDR3 DNA: TGTGCCAGCAGTTACTCGAGAGTCCAGGTGGGAGCTTTCTTT

clone size: -
V gene: TRBV6-5
CDR3 length: 15
D gene: -
J gene: TRBJ2-1
CDR3 protein: CASSLAGGPNNEQFF
CDR3 DNA: TGTGCCAGCAGCCTTGCCGGCGGGCCCAACAATGAGCAGTTCTTC

clone size: -
V gene: TRBV10-1
CDR3 length: 14
D gene: -
J gene: TRBJ2-7
CDR3 protein: CASSESGVSYEQYF
CDR3 DNA: TGCGCCAGCAGTGAGTCGGGAGTATCCTACGAGCAGTACTTC

clone size: once
V gene: TRBV13
CDR3 length: 16
D gene: TRBD1
J gene: TRBJ2-2
CDR3 protein: CASSLGDRRNTGELFF
CDR3 DNA: TGTGCCAGCAGCTTGGGGGACAGGAGGAACACCGGGGAGCTGTTTTTT

clone size: -
V gene: TRBV4-3
CDR3 length: 21
D gene: -
J gene: TRBJ1-3
CDR3 protein: CASSQDYSRGAPNFSGNTIYF
CDR3 DNA: TGCGCCAGCAGCCAAGATTACTCCCGGGGAGCACCGAATTTCTCTGGAAACACCATATATTTT

clone size: -
V gene: TRBV7-8
CDR3 length: 16
D gene: TRBD1
J gene: TRBJ2-2
CDR3 protein: CASSLATGEFTGELFF
CDR3 DNA: TGTGCCAGCAGCTTAGCTACAGGGGAGTTCACCGGGGAGCTGTTTTTT

clone size: -
V gene: TRBV15
CDR3 length: 14
D gene: TRBD1
J gene: TRBJ2-7
CDR3 protein: CATSPDRGAHEQYF
CDR3 DNA: TGTGCCACCAGCCCGGACAGGGGTGCGCACGAGCAGTACTTC

clone size: few
V gene: TRBV28
CDR3 length: 15
D gene: -
J gene: TRBJ1-3
CDR3 protein: CASSRGLSSGNTIYF
CDR3 DNA: TGTGCCAGCAGCCGAGGACTTTCCTCTGGAAACACCATATATTTT

clone size: -
V gene: TRBV5-8
CDR3 length: 17
D gene: TRBD2
J gene: TRBJ2-7
CDR3 protein: CASSLGLAGGPGGEQYF
CDR3 DNA: TGTGCCAGCAGCTTGGGACTAGCGGGAGGGCCTGGAGGGGAGCAGTACTTC

clone size: -
V gene: TRBV28
CDR3 length: 19
D gene: TRBD2
J gene: TRBJ2-7
CDR3 protein: CASSQSGTSSPPFPYEQYF
CDR3 DNA: TGTGCCAGCAGCCAAAGCGGGACCTCCTCCCCACCCTTTCCCTACGAGCAGTACTTC

clone size: -
V gene: TRBV5-1
CDR3 length: 16
D gene: TRBD2
J gene: TRBJ2-7
CDR3 protein: CASSLALTSGSYEQYF
CDR3 DNA: TGCGCCAGCAGCTTGGCCCTGACTAGCGGGAGTTACGAGCAGTACTTC

clone size: -
V gene: TRBV15
CDR3 length: 16
D gene: TRBD2
J gene: TRBJ2-3
CDR3 protein: CATSRSSGRPTDTQYF
CDR3 DNA: TGTGCCACCAGCAGATCTAGCGGGAGGCCAACAGATACGCAGTATTTT

clone size: -
V gene: TRBV19
CDR3 length: 12
D gene: TRBD2
J gene: TRBJ2-1
CDR3 protein: CASRLAGGEQFF
CDR3 DNA: TGTGCCAGTAGACTAGCGGGAGGTGAGCAGTTCTTC

clone size: -
V gene: TRBV19
CDR3 length: 14
D gene: TRBD1
J gene: TRBJ1-4
CDR3 protein: CASSRTGTNEKLFF
CDR3 DNA: TGTGCCAGTAGTAGGACAGGGACTAATGAAAAACTGTTTTTT

clone size: -
V gene: TRBV19
CDR3 length: 15
D gene: TRBD2
J gene: TRBJ2-7
CDR3 protein: CASSIRASGEYEQYF
CDR3 DNA: TGTGCCAGTAGTATAAGGGCTAGCGGGGAGTACGAGCAGTACTTC

clone size: once
V gene: TRBV12-5
CDR3 length: 14
D gene: TRBD2
J gene: TRBJ2-7
CDR3 protein: CASGLRLAGAKQYF
CDR3 DNA: TGTGCTAGTGGTTTGAGACTAGCGGGAGCCAAACAGTACTTC

clone size: -
V gene: TRBV3-1/TRBV3-2
CDR3 length: 16
D gene: TRBD2
J gene: TRBJ2-3
CDR3 protein: CASSQLTSGSSDTQYF
CDR3 DNA: TGTGCCAGCAGCCAGTTGACTAGCGGGAGTTCAGATACGCAGTATTTT

clone size: once
V gene: TRBV7-2
CDR3 length: 14
D gene: -
J gene: TRBJ1-2
CDR3 protein: CASSLGLRDYGYTF
CDR3 DNA: TGTGCCAGCAGCTTAGGTCTCAGGGACTATGGCTACACCTTC

clone size: -
V gene: TRBV7-9
CDR3 length: 13
D gene: -
J gene: TRBJ1-2
CDR3 protein: CASSWGRGYGYTF
CDR3 DNA: TGTGCCAGCAGCTGGGGCAGGGGCTATGGCTACACCTTC

clone size: -
V gene: TRBV15
CDR3 length: 17
D gene: TRBD2
J gene: TRBJ2-1
CDR3 protein: CATSNRRLAGSYNEQFF
CDR3 DNA: TGTGCCACCAGCAATAGGCGGCTAGCGGGCTCCTACAATGAGCAGTTCTTC

clone size: -
V gene: TRBV10-2
CDR3 length: 15
D gene: TRBD1
J gene: TRBJ1-5
CDR3 protein: CASSESAGGSQPQHF
CDR3 DNA: TGCGCCAGCAGTGAGTCTGCAGGGGGTTCGCAGCCCCAGCATTTT

clone size: -
V gene: TRBV18
CDR3 length: 13
D gene: -
J gene: TRBJ1-5
CDR3 protein: CASSPTRNEPQHF
CDR3 DNA: TGTGCCAGCTCACCGACTCGGAATGAGCCCCAGCATTTT

clone size: -
V gene: TRBV6-5
CDR3 length: 16
D gene: TRBD1
J gene: TRBJ2-7
CDR3 protein: CASSYGAQGATYEQYF
CDR3 DNA: TGTGCCAGCAGTTATGGGGCACAGGGGGCCACCTACGAGCAGTACTTC

clone size: -
V gene: TRBV2
CDR3 length: 15
D gene: -
J gene: TRBJ1-2
CDR3 protein: CASSPIPRDVYGYTF
CDR3 DNA: TGTGCCAGCAGCCCTATTCCCCGGGATGTGTATGGCTACACCTTC

clone size: -
V gene: TRBV30
CDR3 length: 13
D gene: -
J gene: TRBJ1-1
CDR3 protein: CAWSVRGNTEAFF
CDR3 DNA: TGTGCCTGGAGTGTAAGGGGAAACACTGAAGCTTTCTTT

clone size: -
V gene: TRBV28
CDR3 length: 13
D gene: -
J gene: TRBJ2-2
CDR3 protein: CASRSGGTGELFF
CDR3 DNA: TGTGCCAGCAGAAGCGGAGGCACCGGGGAGCTGTTTTTT

clone size: -
V gene: TRBV5-8
CDR3 length: 14
D gene: -
J gene: TRBJ1-1
CDR3 protein: CASSLELRGTEAFF
CDR3 DNA: TGTGCCAGCAGCTTGGAGCTCAGGGGCACTGAAGCTTTCTTT

clone size: -
V gene: TRBV29-1
CDR3 length: 12
D gene: -
J gene: TRBJ2-7
CDR3 protein: CSVEGGAYEQYF
CDR3 DNA: TGCAGCGTTGAAGGCGGAGCCTACGAGCAGTACTTC

clone size: -
V gene: TRBV28
CDR3 length: 13
D gene: -
J gene: TRBJ2-5
CDR3 protein: CASSLANQETQYF
CDR3 DNA: TGTGCCAGCAGTTTAGCGAACCAAGAGACCCAGTACTTC

clone size: -
V gene: TRBV7-2
CDR3 length: 14
D gene: -
J gene: TRBJ2-1
CDR3 protein: CASSQGGIGNEQFF
CDR3 DNA: TGTGCCAGCAGCCAAGGGGGAATCGGGAATGAGCAGTTCTTC

clone size: -
V gene: TRBV29-1
CDR3 length: 13
D gene: -
J gene: TRBJ1-2
CDR3 protein: CSVGWEQNYGYTF
CDR3 DNA: TGCAGCGTTGGGTGGGAGCAGAACTATGGCTACACCTTC

clone size: -
V gene: TRBV5-1
CDR3 length: 13
D gene: -
J gene: TRBJ1-2
CDR3 protein: CASSLQVGNGYTF
CDR3 DNA: TGCGCCAGCAGCTTACAGGTGGGGAATGGCTACACCTTC

clone size: -
V gene: TRBV12-5
CDR3 length: 17
D gene: TRBD2
J gene: TRBJ2-2
CDR3 protein: CASGFLGLAGATGELFF
CDR3 DNA: TGTGCTAGTGGTTTTTTGGGACTAGCGGGAGCAACCGGGGAGCTGTTTTTT

clone size: -
V gene: TRBV5-1
CDR3 length: 14
D gene: -
J gene: TRBJ2-1
CDR3 protein: CASSYRDIYNEQFF
CDR3 DNA: TGCGCCAGCAGCTACCGGGACATTTACAATGAGCAGTTCTTC

clone size: -
V gene: TRBV7-7
CDR3 length: 15
D gene: TRBD2
J gene: TRBJ2-1
CDR3 protein: CASSLGLAGVNEQFF
CDR3 DNA: TGTGCTAGCAGCTTAGGACTAGCGGGGGTGAATGAGCAGTTCTTC

clone size: -
V gene: TRBV5-4
CDR3 length: 12
D gene: -
J gene: TRBJ2-3
CDR3 protein: CASSPSTDTQYF
CDR3 DNA: TGTGCCAGCAGCCCATCCACAGATACGCAGTATTTT

clone size: -
V gene: TRBV4-3
CDR3 length: 19
D gene: TRBD2
J gene: TRBJ2-1
CDR3 protein: CASSQDQAGGASSYNEQFF
CDR3 DNA: TGCGCCAGCAGCCAAGATCAAGCGGGAGGGGCGAGCTCCTACAATGAGCAGTTCTTC

clone size: once
V gene: TRBV12-5
CDR3 length: 13
D gene: -
J gene: TRBJ1-2
CDR3 protein: CASGPPEGGDRAF
CDR3 DNA: TGTGCTAGTGGTCCCCCGGAGGGGGGGGATAGGGCCTTC

clone size: few
V gene: TRBV5-1
CDR3 length: 15
D gene: -
J gene: TRBJ1-6
CDR3 protein: CASSLVAGNNSPLHF
CDR3 DNA: TGCGCCAGCAGCTTGGTAGCCGGGAACAATTCACCCCTCCACTTT

clone size: -
V gene: TRBV20-1
CDR3 length: 14
D gene: TRBD1
J gene: TRBJ1-2
CDR3 protein: CSASFAGGRYGYTF
CDR3 DNA: TGCAGTGCTAGTTTTGCAGGGGGTAGATATGGCTACACCTTC

clone size: -
V gene: TRBV9
CDR3 length: 13
D gene: TRBD2
J gene: TRBJ2-1
CDR3 protein: CASGGESYNEQFF
CDR3 DNA: TGTGCCAGCGGGGGGGAGTCCTACAATGAGCAGTTCTTC

clone size: -
V gene: TRBV2
CDR3 length: 15
D gene: -
J gene: TRBJ2-7
CDR3 protein: CASSPTAGGSYEQYF
CDR3 DNA: TGTGCCAGCAGTCCTACGGCAGGGGGGTCCTACGAGCAGTACTTC

clone size: -
V gene: TRBV5-4
CDR3 length: 15
D gene: TRBD1
J gene: TRBJ1-5
CDR3 protein: CASSIGTGGNQPQHF
CDR3 DNA: TGTGCCAGCAGCATCGGGACAGGGGGCAATCAGCCCCAGCATTTT

clone size: medium-sized
V gene: TRBV7-8
CDR3 length: 16
D gene: TRBD2
J gene: TRBJ2-2
CDR3 protein: CASSPASGIYTGELFF
CDR3 DNA: TGTGCCAGCAGCCCGGCTAGCGGGATCTACACCGGGGAGCTGTTTTTT

clone size: -
V gene: TRBV2
CDR3 length: 17
D gene: TRBD2
J gene: TRBJ2-7
CDR3 protein: CASSEAAAGGPLDEQYF
CDR3 DNA: TGTGCCAGCAGTGAAGCGGCAGCGGGAGGGCCTCTGGACGAGCAGTACTTC

clone size: -
V gene: TRBV5-1
CDR3 length: 14
D gene: -
J gene: TRBJ1-2
CDR3 protein: CASSSTEGFYGYTF
CDR3 DNA: TGCGCCAGCAGCTCGACAGAAGGATTCTATGGCTACACCTTC

clone size: -
V gene: TRBV5-1
CDR3 length: 14
D gene: TRBD1
J gene: TRBJ2-7
CDR3 protein: CASSPRQGTGEQYF
CDR3 DNA: TGCGCCAGCAGCCCGAGACAGGGTACGGGCGAGCAGTACTTC

clone size: -
V gene: TRBV11-3
CDR3 length: 15
D gene: TRBD1
J gene: TRBJ2-7
CDR3 protein: CASSLAGQGPYEQYF
CDR3 DNA: TGTGCCAGCAGCTTAGCGGGACAGGGCCCCTACGAGCAGTACTTC

clone size: -
V gene: TRBV19
CDR3 length: 12
D gene: -
J gene: TRBJ1-5
CDR3 protein: CASSPTRQPQHF
CDR3 DNA: TGTGCCAGTAGTCCCACGAGGCAGCCCCAGCATTTT

clone size: -
V gene: TRBV30
CDR3 length: 13
D gene: -
J gene: TRBJ1-6
CDR3 protein: CAWRNLINSPLHF
CDR3 DNA: TGTGCCTGGAGGAACTTGATTAATTCACCCCTCCACTTT

clone size: -
V gene: TRBV30
CDR3 length: 12
D gene: TRBD2
J gene: TRBJ2-7
CDR3 protein: CAWLREGPEQYF
CDR3 DNA: TGTGCCTGGCTGAGGGAGGGCCCCGAGCAGTACTTC